Listed here are 3 T cell receptor beta chains from one sample, sequenced in a study of shared clonotypes between healthy human individuals. TCRdb keeps only in-frame clones here, not all; method: immunoSEQ multiplex PCR. This table has about 2.4 million clones, 80% to 95% appearing once. Material for sequencing was naive CD4+ T cells from PBMCs. Indicated subset: CD45RA+ positively selected. All receptors derive from a man aged 18 to 29 in good health. Some clones in this sample may be carry-over from other donors' samples.

J is TRBJ2-7 and V is TRBV27; a weak D match, TRBD1 (7 bases). V was shortened by 8 bases and J by 5 bases, with 16 bases between the two germline ends. The CDR3 covers 13 residues. Germline values: CDR1 MNHEY, CDR2 SMNVEV (reference sequence). The CDR3: CASRWAGGNEQYF. The CDR3, as DNA: TGTGCCAGCCGTTGGGCAGGGGGGAACGAGCAGTACTTC.

The rearrangement links TRBV28 to TRBJ2-6; D is perhaps TRBD1 (6 bases). V dropped 7 bases and J dropped 0 bases, with 10 bases sitting between them. In germline, CDR1 is MDHEN, CDR2 SYDVKM. This CDR3 has 15 residues. The chain's CDR3 is CASKIRGSGANVLTF. DNA of the CDR3: TGTGCCAGCAAAATCAGGGGCTCTGGGGCCAACGTCCTGACTTTC.

The J gene is TRBJ1-5, the V gene TRBV5-5; perhaps TRBD1 as D (5 bases). V gave up 4 bases and J gave up 0 bases, with 5 bases separating them. Per the germline V gene, CDR1 is SGHKS and CDR2 is YYEKEE (reference sequence). This CDR3 has 13 residues. The CDR3, as DNA: TGTGCCAGCAGCAGGGGTAGCAATCAGCCCCAGCATTTT. Its protein product is CASSRGSNQPQHF.